The T cell receptor (beta chain) under discussion was sequenced for a study of CD8 T cells in Susac syndrome. CD8+ and CD4+ T cells taken from blood had their TCR beta sequenced. It was healthy donors who served as the controls, matched for age and sex. TEMRA cells were FACS-enriched, with CD8+ and CD4+ T cells isolated negatively. Random hexamers were used to reverse transcribe roughly 0.5 to 1 ug of RNA. Amplification of the TCR beta CDR3 was carried out by immunoSEQ multiplex PCR, which spanned a total of 54 Vbeta and 13 Jbeta segments. TCRdb reprocessed the immunoSEQ multiplex PCR reads via MiXCR and lists one record per CDR3 protein. This table holds 140,000 to 150,000 distinct CDR3 sequences, approximately 94% found once. The source of this sequence is a human donor in good health. The sample was CD4+ T cells from PBMCs.

The CDR3 is CASSLGLSSPPYEQYF. DNA for the CDR3: TGTGCCAGCAGCTTAGGTCTGAGCTCCCCCCCGTACGAGCAGTACTTC. The V call is TRBV7-9, the J call TRBJ2-7; D remains ambiguous. Germline V lookup: CDR1 SEHNR, CDR2 FQNEAQ (reference sequence). There are 16 residues in the CDR3. V gave up 1 base and J gave up 4 bases, with 17 bases separating them.